This T cell receptor beta chain was sequenced during a study of technical replicates of blood from several donors. Germline V gene lookup returns CDR1 SNHLY and CDR2 FYNNEI. CDR3 length equals 14 residues. V was cut by 3 bases and J by 4 bases, with 12 bases left in between. TCRdb's table, derived via immunoSEQ multiplex PCR, lists solely in-frame clones and lacks some. The table lists about 93,000 clones, around 96% of them singletons. Sequences were obtained from T cells isolated from PBMCs. The V and J genes are TRBV2 and TRBJ1-1; a possible D gene is TRBD1 (6 bases). This sequence was found in a human donor in good health. DNA for the CDR3: TGTGCCAGCAGTGACACAGGGATGCGCACTGAAGCTTTCTTT. This encodes CASSDTGMRTEAFF.